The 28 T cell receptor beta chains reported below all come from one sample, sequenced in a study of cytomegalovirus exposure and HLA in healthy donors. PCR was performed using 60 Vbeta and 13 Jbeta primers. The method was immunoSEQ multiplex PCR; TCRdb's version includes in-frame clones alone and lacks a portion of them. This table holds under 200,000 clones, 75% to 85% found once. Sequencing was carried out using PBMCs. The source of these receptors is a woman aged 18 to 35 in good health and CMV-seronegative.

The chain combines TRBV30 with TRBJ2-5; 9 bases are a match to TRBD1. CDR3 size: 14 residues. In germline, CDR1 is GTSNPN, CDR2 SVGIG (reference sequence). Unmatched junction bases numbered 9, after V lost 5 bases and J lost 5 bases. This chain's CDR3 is CAWSTGTGFETQYF. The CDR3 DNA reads TGTGCCTGGTCCACCGGGACAGGGTTCGAGACCCAGTACTTC.

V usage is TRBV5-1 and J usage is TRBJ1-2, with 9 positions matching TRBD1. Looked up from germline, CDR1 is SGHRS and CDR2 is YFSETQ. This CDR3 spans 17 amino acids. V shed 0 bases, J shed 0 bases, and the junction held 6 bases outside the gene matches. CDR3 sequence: CASSLVQGALSNYGYTF. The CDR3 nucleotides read TGCGCCAGCAGCTTGGTACAGGGGGCCCTCTCTAACTATGGCTACACCTTC. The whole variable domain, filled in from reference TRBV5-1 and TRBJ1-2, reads KAGVTQTPRYLIKTRGQQVTLSCSPISGHRSVSWYQQTPGQGLQFLFEYFSETQRNKGNFPGRFSGRQFSNSRSEMNVSTLELGDSALYLCASSLVQGALSNYGYTFGSGTRLTVV.

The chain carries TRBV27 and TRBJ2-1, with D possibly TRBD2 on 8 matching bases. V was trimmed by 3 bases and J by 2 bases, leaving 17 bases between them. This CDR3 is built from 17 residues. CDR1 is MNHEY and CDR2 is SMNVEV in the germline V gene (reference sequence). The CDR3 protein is CASSFPGLGGPYNEQFF. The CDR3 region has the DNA TGTGCCAGCAGTTTCCCGGGACTAGGGGGCCCCTACAATGAGCAGTTCTTC.

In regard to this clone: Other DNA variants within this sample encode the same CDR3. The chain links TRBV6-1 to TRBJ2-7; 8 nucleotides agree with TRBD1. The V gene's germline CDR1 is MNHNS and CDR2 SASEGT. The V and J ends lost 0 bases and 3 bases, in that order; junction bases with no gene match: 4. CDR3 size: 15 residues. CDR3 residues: CASSEAPGQGYEQYF. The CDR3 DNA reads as TGTGCCAGCAGTGAAGCTCCAGGACAGGGCTACGAGCAGTACTTC.

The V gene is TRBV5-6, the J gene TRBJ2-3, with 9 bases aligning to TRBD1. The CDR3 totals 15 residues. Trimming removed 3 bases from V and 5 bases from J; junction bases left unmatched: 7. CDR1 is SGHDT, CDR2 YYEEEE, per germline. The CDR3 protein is CASSSAGQGRDTQYF. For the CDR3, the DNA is TGTGCCAGCAGCTCGGCGGGACAGGGAAGAGATACGCAGTATTTT. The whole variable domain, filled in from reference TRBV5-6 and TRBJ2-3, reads DAGVTQSPTHLIKTRGQQVTLRCSPKSGHDTVSWYQQALGQGPQFIFQYYEEEERQRGNFPDRFSGHQFPNYSSELNVNALLLGDSALYLCASSSAGQGRDTQYFGPGTRLTVL.

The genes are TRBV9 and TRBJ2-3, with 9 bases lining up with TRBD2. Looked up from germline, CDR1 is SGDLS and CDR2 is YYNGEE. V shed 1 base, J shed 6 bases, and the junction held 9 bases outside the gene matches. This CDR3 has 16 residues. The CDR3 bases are TGTGCCAGCAGCGTAACCAGCGGGGGGCTATCCGATACGCAGTATTTT. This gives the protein CASSVTSGGLSDTQYF.

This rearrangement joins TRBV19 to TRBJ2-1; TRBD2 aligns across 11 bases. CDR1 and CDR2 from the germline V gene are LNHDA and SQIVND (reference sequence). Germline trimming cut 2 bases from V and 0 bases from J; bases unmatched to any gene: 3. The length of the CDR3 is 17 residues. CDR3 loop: CASSIPGLAGSYNEQFF. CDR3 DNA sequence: TGTGCCAGTAGTATACCTGGACTAGCGGGCTCCTACAATGAGCAGTTCTTC.

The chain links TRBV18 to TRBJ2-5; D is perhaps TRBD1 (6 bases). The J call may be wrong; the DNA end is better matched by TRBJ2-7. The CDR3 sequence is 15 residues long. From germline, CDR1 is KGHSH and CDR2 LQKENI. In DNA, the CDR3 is TGTGCCAGCTCACCATCAACAGGGAGCTCCTACGAGCAGTACTTC. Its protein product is CASSPSTGSSYEQYF.

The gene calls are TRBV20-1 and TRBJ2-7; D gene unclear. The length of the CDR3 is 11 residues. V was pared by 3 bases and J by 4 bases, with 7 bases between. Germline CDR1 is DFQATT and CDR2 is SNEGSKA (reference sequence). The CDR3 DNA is TGCAGTGCTAGTCTCGGGTACGAGCAGTACTTC. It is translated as CSASLGYEQYF.

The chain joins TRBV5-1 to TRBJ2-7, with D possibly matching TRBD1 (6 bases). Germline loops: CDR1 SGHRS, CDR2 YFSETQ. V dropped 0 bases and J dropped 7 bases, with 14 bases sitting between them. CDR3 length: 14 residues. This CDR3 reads CASSLGDIKTEQYF. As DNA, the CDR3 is TGCGCCAGCAGCTTGGGGGACATAAAGACTGAGCAGTACTTC.

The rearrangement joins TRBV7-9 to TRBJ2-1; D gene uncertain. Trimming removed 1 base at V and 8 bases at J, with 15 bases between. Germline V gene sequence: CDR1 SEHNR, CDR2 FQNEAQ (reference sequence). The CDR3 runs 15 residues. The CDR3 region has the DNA TGTGCCAGCAGCTTAGTAACGCAGGTTGCCCATGAGCAGTTCTTC. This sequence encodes CASSLVTQVAHEQFF.

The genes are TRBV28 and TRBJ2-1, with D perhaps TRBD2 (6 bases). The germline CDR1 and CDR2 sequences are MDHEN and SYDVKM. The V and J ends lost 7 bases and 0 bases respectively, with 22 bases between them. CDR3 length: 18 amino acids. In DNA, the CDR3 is TGTGCCAGCACGGGCATCATGGAGCTAGCGAGCTCCTACAATGAGCAGTTCTTC. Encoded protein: CASTGIMELASSYNEQFF.

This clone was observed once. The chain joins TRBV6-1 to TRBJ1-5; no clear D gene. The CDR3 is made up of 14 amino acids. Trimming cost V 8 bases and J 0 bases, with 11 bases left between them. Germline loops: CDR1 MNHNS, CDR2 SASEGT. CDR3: CASRVKSSNQPQHF. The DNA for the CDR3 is TGTGCCAGCCGTGTCAAGAGTAGCAATCAGCCCCAGCATTTT.

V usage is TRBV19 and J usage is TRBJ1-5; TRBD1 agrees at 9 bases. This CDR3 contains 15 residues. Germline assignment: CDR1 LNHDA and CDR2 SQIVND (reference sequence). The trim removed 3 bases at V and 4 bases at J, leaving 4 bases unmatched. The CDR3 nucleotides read TGTGCCAGTAGTATCGGACAGGGGCCTAATCAGCCCCAGCATTTT. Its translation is CASSIGQGPNQPQHF.

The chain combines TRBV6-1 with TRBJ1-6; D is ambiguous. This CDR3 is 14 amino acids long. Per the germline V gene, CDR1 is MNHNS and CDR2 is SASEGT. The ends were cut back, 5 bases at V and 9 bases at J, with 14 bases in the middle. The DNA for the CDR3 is TGTGCCAGCAGTATGGGTACAGTCGGTTCACCCCTCCACTTT. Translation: CASSMGTVGSPLHF.

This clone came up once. DNA of the CDR3: TGTGCCAGCAGCTCACTTCCTGACCAAGAGACCCAGTACTTC. It encodes CASSSLPDQETQYF. The chain is built from TRBV11-2 and TRBJ2-5; D is ambiguous. The CDR3 is made up of 14 amino acids. Germline CDR1 SGHAT, CDR2 FQNNGV. Between the trimmed V and J ends, which lost 4 bases and 0 bases, there was a span of 9 bases.

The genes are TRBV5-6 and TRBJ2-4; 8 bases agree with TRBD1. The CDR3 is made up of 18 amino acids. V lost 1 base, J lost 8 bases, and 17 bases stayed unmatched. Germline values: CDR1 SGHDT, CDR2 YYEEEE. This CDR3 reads CASSLISFRQGPGDIQYF. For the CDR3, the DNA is TGTGCCAGCAGCTTGATTTCCTTCAGACAGGGGCCTGGAGACATTCAGTACTTC. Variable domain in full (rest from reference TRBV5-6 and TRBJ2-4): DAGVTQSPTHLIKTRGQQVTLRCSPKSGHDTVSWYQQALGQGPQFIFQYYEEEERQRGNFPDRFSGHQFPNYSSELNVNALLLGDSALYLCASSLISFRQGPGDIQYFGAGTRLSVL.

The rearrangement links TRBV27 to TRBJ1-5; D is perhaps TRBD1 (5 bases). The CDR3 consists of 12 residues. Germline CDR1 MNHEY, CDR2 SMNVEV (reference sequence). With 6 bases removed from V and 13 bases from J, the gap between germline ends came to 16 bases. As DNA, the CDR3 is TGTGCCAGCAGGACAGCTGGACACCCACAGCATTTT. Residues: CASRTAGHPQHF.

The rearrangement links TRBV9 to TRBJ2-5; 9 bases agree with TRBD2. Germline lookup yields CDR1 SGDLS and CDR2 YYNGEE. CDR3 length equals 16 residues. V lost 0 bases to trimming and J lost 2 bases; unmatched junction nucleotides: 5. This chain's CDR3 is CASSVGAGGGQETQYF. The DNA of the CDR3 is TGTGCCAGCAGCGTAGGTGCGGGGGGGGGTCAAGAGACCCAGTACTTC.

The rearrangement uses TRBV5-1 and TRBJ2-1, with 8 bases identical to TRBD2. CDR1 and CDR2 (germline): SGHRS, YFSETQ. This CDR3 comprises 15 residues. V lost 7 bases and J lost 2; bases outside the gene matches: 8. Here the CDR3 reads CASGERGTPYNEQFF. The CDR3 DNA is TGCGCCAGCGGGGAGCGGGGGACCCCCTACAATGAGCAGTTCTTC.

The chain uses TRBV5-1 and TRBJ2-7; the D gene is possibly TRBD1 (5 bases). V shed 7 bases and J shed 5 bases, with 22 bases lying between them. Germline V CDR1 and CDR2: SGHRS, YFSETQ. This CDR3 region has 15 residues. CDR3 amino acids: CASGIQEPEYDEQYF. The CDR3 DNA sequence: TGCGCCAGCGGAATACAGGAGCCAGAGTACGACGAGCAGTACTTC.

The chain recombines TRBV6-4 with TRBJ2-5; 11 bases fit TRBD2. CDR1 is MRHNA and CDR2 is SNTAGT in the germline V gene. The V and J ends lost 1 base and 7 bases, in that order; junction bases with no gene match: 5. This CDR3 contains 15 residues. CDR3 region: CASSDLAGGWWTQYF. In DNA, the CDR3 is TGTGCCAGCAGTGACTTAGCGGGAGGGTGGTGGACCCAGTACTTC.

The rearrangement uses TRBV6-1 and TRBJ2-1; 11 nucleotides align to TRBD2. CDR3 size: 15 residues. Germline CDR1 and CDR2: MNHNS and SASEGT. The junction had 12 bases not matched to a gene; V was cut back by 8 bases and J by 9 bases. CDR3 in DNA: TGTGCCAGCTCCACCCTAGCGGGGGGAGAGGGTGAGCAGTTCTTC. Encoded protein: CASSTLAGGEGEQFF.

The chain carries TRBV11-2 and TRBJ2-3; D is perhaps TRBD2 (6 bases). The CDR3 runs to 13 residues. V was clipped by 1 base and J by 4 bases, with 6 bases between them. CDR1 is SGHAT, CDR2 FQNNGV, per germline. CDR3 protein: CASSLAGADTQYF. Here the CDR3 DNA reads TGTGCCAGCAGCTTAGCGGGGGCAGATACGCAGTATTTT.

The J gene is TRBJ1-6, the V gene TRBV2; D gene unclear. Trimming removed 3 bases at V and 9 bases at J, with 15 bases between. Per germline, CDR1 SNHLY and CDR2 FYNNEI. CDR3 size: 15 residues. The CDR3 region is CASSDLGASVSPLHF. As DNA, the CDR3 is TGTGCCAGCAGTGATCTTGGCGCCAGCGTTTCACCCCTCCACTTT. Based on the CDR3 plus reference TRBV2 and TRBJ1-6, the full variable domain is EPEVTQTPSHQVTQMGQEVILRCVPISNHLYFYWYRQILGQKVEFLVSFYNNEISEKSEIFDDQFSVERPDGSNFTLKIRSTKLEDSAMYFCASSDLGASVSPLHFGNGTRLTVT.

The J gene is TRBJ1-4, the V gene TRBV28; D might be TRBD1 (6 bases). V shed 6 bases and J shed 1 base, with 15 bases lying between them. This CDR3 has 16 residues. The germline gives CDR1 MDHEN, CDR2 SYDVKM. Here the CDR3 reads CASRRGQRITNEKLFF. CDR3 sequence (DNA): TGTGCCAGCAGAAGAGGACAGAGGATAACTAATGAAAAACTGTTTTTT.

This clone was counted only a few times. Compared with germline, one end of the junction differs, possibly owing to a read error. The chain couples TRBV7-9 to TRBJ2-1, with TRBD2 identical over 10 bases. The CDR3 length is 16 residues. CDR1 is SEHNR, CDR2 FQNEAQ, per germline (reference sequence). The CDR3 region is CSSSLRLAGGHNEQFF. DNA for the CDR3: TGTTCCAGCAGCTTAAGGTTAGCGGGGGGCCACAATGAGCAGTTCTTC.

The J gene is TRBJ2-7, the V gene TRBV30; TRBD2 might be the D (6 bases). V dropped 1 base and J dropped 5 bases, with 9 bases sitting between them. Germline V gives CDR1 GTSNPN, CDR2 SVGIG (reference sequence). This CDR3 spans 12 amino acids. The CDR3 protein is CAWSGGIHEQYF. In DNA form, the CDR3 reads TGTGCCTGGAGTGGCGGGATCCACGAGCAGTACTTC.